This T cell receptor beta chain derives from a study of cytomegalovirus exposure and HLA in healthy donors (dated by TCRdb to the late 2010s). A note on the overall study: In an earlier analysis of 587 of the donors, 276 Gb of sequence data and 117 million unique TCR beta sequences from some 170 million T cells were reported. The study profiled the T cell repertoires of approximately 700 subjects by immunosequencing and related them to cytomegalovirus serostatus. The later analysis used no new phenotypic data to find candidate immune exposures, relying instead on TCR beta sequences and their occurrence across donors. Besides the first cohort of 666 subjects, a separate validation cohort made up of 90 to 150 different subjects was used. Across under 500 genotyped donors of the cohort, an average of 235,054 unique TCR beta nucleotide sequences per donor were sequenced, and roughly 20% of those sequences were non-productive. The study was designed to test whether signatures of past pathogen exposure could be identified by cataloging public T cell receptors. In a later genetic analysis, genome-wide SNP genotypes for 398 of the 666 donors were used, and that subset was treated as a discovery cohort. HLA typing covered class I and class II loci at four-digit resolution. To predict cytomegalovirus infection status, the study brought together high-throughput TCR immunosequencing, statistical association of individual TCRs with disease status, and machine learning. Alongside the repertoire data, information on donor age, sex, ethnicity and CMV serostatus was compiled. Approximately 310 gigabases of sequencing data and roughly 80 million unique TCR sequences made up an early release that covered 500 to 650 HLA-typed donors. In a later analysis, previously published TCR beta repertoires from several hundred donors were re-analyzed and high-resolution HLA genotyping was added so that TCR occurrence patterns could be studied. An earlier analysis of 587 of the donors used high-throughput TCR beta sequencing to judge whether each TCR beta V gene segment behaved as functional or pseudogenic. A handful of DR-DQ haplotypes were handled as single units for association and clustering because linkage in the cohort was strong. Typing coverage varied by locus: 629-630 donors for A, B, C, DRB1 and DQB1; under 550 for DQA1; around 610 for DPA1; approximately 470 for DPB1. Of the roughly 400 genotyped donors, less than 85% were placed in the genetic ancestry cluster associated with self-reported Caucasian donors. Every discovery cohort repertoire had been produced on one sequencing platform. Overall study results and their limits: A later genetic analysis associated a missense DCLRE1C variant with V-gene and J-gene trimming of TCR beta chains, and an independent cohort replicated the association. In a later analysis, TCR association rates were found to vary across HLA loci, with the most associated TCRs seen for DRB1 alleles and the fewest for HLA-C alleles. While some public TCRs were present in many individuals, most TCR sequences turned up only very rarely across donors. According to the authors, the approach could potentially be generalized to other disease states and immunological phenotypes. According to a later genetic analysis, donors in an Asian-associated ancestry cluster had fewer N-insertions in productive TCRs than the approximately 670-donor mean. A later analysis found that most CMV-associated TCR beta chains appeared HLA-restricted, with HLA associations seemingly driven largely by CMV exposure. A later analysis found that HLA-associated TCR beta chains were more clonally expanded and had lower generation probabilities than equally common non-associated chains. Broadly in line with IMGT annotations, most TCR beta V segments showed up in productive rearrangements about 87% or about 30% of the time in an earlier analysis of 450 to 750 of the donors. Linkage disequilibrium might explain the correlated functional status among segregating V segments, but an unknown experimental factor could not be ruled out. Roughly uniform sequencing depth across donors was assumed in presence/absence analyses, although this assumption may not hold. When HLA alleles, especially DR and DQ, strongly co-occurred, attributing TCR associations to individual alleles was difficult. Because counts were too low, 15 to 20 rarely observed V segments, including chromosome 9 orphons, were excluded from the earlier analysis of around 640 of the donors. The cohort was sequenced for TCR beta chains only, and without alpha or paired-chain data the features that could be detected were limited. In both the original and validation cohorts, the classifier was reported to diagnose cytomegalovirus status with high specificity and sensitivity. Three of the identified cytomegalovirus-associated TCR beta chains were confirmed in vitro to be specific for cytomegalovirus antigens. Several of the top co-occurrence clusters appeared to be linked to parvovirus B19, influenza, CMV and Epstein-Barr virus, according to a later analysis. A further reported finding was that TCR beta sequences accurately predicted the HLA-A and HLA-B alleles for most subjects in the first cohort. The 87-base-pair reads could not distinguish some IMGT-functional V segments, including TRBV6-2 and TRBV6-3, so those segments were excluded. At a false discovery rate of 0.05, a later analysis linked fewer than 20,000 TCR beta sequences to specific HLA alleles. A group of highly shared sequence variants was considered likely to be a technical artifact of the sequencing pipeline. CMV serostatus was the only immune exposure information available for the cohort. Because HLA typing was unavailable for some donors at each locus, only the typed subset was used in association tests. In the study, about 150 TCR beta chains were listed as associated with cytomegalovirus.

Note on this clone: Its antigen specificity is not known. Base qualities were left out, and no much larger clone turns up one base away.

The cohort was made up of 500 to 800 healthy bone marrow donors. At the time of sampling, all cohort members were nominally healthy, though unrecorded immune exposures were likely present. The donor tested CMV seropositive and was one of the 289 seropositive cohort members. A peripheral blood sample was provided by each donor, and peripheral blood mononuclear cells were used for TCR beta sequencing. Genomic DNA was extracted from the blood cell samples with the Qiagen DNeasy Blood Extraction Kit. The germline V gene encodes CDR1 SGHTA and CDR2 FQGNSA. The CDR3 numbers 16 residues from cysteine through phenylalanine. The sequence is cut down to CDR3 DNA, 48 bases in frame from base 1. Trimming removed 5 bases from V and 5 bases from J; the gene matches leave 6 bases unexplained. The protocol used for the library was the immunoSEQ multiplex PCR assay. For the multiplex PCR, a mixture combining 60 forward primers for TCR Vbeta segments and 13 reverse primers for TCR Jbeta segments was used. The CDR3 region of rearranged TCR beta genes was amplified from genomic DNA with a multiplex PCR assay. The amplified TCR beta libraries were sequenced on the Illumina HiSeq System as 87-base-pair reads. The paper's data handling went like this. Across the 600 to 700 repertoires, a later analysis counted 80 million or so unique TCR beta chains, 9.5 million to 12 million of which were shared by at least two donors. A nearest-neighbor algorithm error-corrected the raw reads and collapsed the reads into unique sequences, merging closely related sequences to remove PCR and sequencing errors. CDR3 sequences were aligned to IMGT reference sequences to assign V, D and J gene segments. For a sequence to be retained, at least a six-nucleotide match to both a V gene segment and a J gene segment was required. A rearrangement counted as productive if the CDR3 had no stop codons and remained in frame with V and J, and every other rearrangement counted as non-productive. Following IMGT convention, CDR3 was defined as the stretch from the second conserved V-encoded cysteine to the conserved J-encoded phenylalanine. The earlier analysis of more than 450 of the donors excluded sequences that lacked an unambiguous match to a single V gene segment. An earlier analysis of roughly 590 of the donors called V segments functional above 56.7% productive rearrangements and segregating when the between-donor standard deviation exceeded 5%. A statistical classification framework was built to diagnose cytomegalovirus status from the catalog of TCR beta chain sequences. A later analysis assigned V and J genes by comparing TCR nucleotide sequences with IMGT/GENE-DB human TR gene sequences. In a later analysis, CDR3 sequences and most-parsimonious VDJ recombination scenarios were assigned using the TCRdist pipeline. In a later analysis, each TCR beta chain was defined by its CDR3 amino acid sequence together with its V-gene family, and reads lacking a unique V-gene family were excluded. A later analysis removed 550 to 700 highly shared, low-generation-probability nucleotide sequences to deal with suspected cross-contamination and a sequencing artifact. In a later analysis, a clonal expansion index was calculated for each public chain from normalized within-repertoire ranks of inferred template counts. A later analysis computed generation probabilities with a VDJ recombination model fitted to out-of-frame rearrangements, and checked the results against IGoR. In a later analysis, hypergeometric tests were used to score TCR-TCR, TCR-HLA and TCR-CMV co-occurrence, with a repertoire-size bias correction applied to TCR pairs. False discovery rates were estimated in a later analysis by permuting HLA or CMV assignments 20 times. A later analysis grouped co-occurring TCRs with DBSCAN, adding TCRdist sequence similarity when clustering within HLA-allele-positive subsets. For co-occurrence clustering, repertoires with fewer than 30,000 or more than 120,000 public chains were excluded, along with roughly five repertoires with anomalous nucleotide sharing. The table was pulled from immuneACCESS by TCRdb, which kept in-frame rearrangements only. Such tables lose some clones; where checked, under half of the loss comes from unresolved V genes, and the rest has no known cause. V, J and clone size reflect that table, while D and trimming were determined from the DNA. In this sample the table shows more than 85,000 clones, roughly three quarters of which occur a single time. The ten largest make up about 3.1% of the sample.

The rearrangement joined TRBV7-2 to TRBJ2-2; the junction holds 12 bases that match TRBD2. This receptor was obtained from a male donor in good health and CMV-seropositive. The sequenced sample was PBMCs. CDR3 reads: CASSRGLAGLTGELFF. The nucleotide sequence is TGTGCCAGCAGCCGCGGACTAGCGGGATTAACCGGGGAGCTGTTTTTT.